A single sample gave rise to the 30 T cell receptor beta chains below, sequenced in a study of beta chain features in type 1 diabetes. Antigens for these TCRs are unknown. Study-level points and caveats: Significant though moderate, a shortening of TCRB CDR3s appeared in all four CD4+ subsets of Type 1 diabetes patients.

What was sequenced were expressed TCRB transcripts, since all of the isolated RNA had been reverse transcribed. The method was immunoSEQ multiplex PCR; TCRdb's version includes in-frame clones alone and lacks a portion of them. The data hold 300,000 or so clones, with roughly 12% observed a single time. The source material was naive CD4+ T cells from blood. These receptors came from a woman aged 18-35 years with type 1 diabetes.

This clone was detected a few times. The CDR3 sequence is CASSPRQGGLDYGYTF. The CDR3 bases are TGTGCCAGCAGCCCTCGTCAGGGGGGACTCGACTATGGCTACACCTTC. The rearrangement joins TRBV7-2 to TRBJ1-2; 7 bases are a match to TRBD1. V lost 5 bases and J lost 3; bases outside the gene matches: 12. CDR3 length equals 16 residues. Per the germline V gene, CDR1 is SGHTA and CDR2 is FQGNSA.

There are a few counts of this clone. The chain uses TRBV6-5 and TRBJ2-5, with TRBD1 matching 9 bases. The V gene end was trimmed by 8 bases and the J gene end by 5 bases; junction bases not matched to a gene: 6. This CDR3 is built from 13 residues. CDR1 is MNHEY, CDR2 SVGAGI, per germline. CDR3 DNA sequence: TGTGCCAGCGGGTCGGGGACAGGGGAGACCCAGTACTTC. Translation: CASGSGTGETQYF.

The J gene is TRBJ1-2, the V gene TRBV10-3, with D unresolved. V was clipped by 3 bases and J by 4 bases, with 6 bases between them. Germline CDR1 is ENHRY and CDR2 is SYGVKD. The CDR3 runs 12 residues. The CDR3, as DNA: TGTGCCATCAGTGATGTACTCTATGGCTACACCTTC. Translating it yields CAISDVLYGYTF.

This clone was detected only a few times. CDR3: CASTGTGVGYTF. CDR3 sequence (DNA): TGTGCCAGCACCGGGACAGGGGTCGGCTACACCTTC. This sequence joins TRBV28 and TRBJ1-2; 10 nucleotides agree with TRBD1. V lost 7 bases and J lost 8; bases outside the gene matches: 4. Germline CDR1 is MDHEN and CDR2 is SYDVKM. The CDR3 loop spans 12 amino acids.

The CDR3, as DNA: TGTGCCAGCAGCGGGTTCTATGGCTACACCTTC. Translation: CASSGFYGYTF. The rearrangement links TRBV28 to TRBJ1-2; D is unclear. Trimming stripped 6 bases from V and 4 bases from J, with 6 bases between. The CDR3 runs to 11 residues. Germline CDR1 is MDHEN and CDR2 is SYDVKM.

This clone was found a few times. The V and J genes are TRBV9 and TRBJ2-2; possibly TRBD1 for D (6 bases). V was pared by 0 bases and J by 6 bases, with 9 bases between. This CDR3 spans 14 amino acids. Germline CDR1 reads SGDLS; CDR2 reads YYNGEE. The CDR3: CASSVAAGAGELFF. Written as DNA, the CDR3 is TGTGCCAGCAGCGTAGCGGCAGGGGCCGGGGAGCTGTTTTTT.

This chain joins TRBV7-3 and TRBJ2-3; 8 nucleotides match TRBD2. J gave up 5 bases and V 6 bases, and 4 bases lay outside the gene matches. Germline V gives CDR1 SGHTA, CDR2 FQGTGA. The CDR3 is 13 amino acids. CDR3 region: CASRSAGGDTQYF. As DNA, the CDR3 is TGTGCCAGCAGGTCTGCGGGAGGAGATACGCAGTATTTT.

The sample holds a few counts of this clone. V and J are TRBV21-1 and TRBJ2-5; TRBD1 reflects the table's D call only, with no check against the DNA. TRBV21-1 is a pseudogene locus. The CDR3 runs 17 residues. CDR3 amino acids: CASSPPARAGYQETQYF. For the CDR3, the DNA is TGTGCCAGCAGCCCTCCTGCCAGGGCCGGATACCAAGAGACCCAGTACTTC.

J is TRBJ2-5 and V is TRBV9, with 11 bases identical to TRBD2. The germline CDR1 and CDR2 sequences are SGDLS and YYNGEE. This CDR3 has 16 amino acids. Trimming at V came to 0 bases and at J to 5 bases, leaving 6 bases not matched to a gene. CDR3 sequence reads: CASSVGIAGGPETQYF. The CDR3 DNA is TGTGCCAGCAGCGTAGGGATAGCGGGAGGGCCCGAGACCCAGTACTTC.

Written as DNA, the CDR3 is TGTGCCTCCAGGACGGGGACAGGGGGCCAGCCCCAGCATTTT. Amino acids: CASRTGTGGQPQHF. The V call is TRBV30, the J call TRBJ1-5, with 12 bases lining up with TRBD1. The CDR3 totals 14 residues. CDR1 and CDR2 (germline): GTSNPN, SVGIG (reference sequence). The trim removed 7 bases at V and 7 bases at J, leaving 8 bases unmatched.

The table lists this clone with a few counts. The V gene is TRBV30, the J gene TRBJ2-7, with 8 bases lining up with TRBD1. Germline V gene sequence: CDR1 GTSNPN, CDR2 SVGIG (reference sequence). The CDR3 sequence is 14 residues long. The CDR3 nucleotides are TGTGCTTTCAACCGGGACAGGAGGGCCTACGAGCAGTACTTC. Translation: CAFNRDRRAYEQYF. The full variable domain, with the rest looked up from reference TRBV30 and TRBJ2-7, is SQTIHQWPATLVQPVGSPLSLECTVEGTSNPNLYWYRQAAGRGLQLLFYSVGIGQISSEVPQNLSASRPQDRQFILSSKKLLLSDSGFYLCAFNRDRRAYEQYFGPGTRLTVT.

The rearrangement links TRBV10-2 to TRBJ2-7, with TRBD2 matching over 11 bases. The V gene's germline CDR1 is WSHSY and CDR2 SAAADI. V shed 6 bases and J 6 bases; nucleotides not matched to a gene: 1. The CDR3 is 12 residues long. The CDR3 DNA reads TGCGCCAGCAGGGGGACTAGCGGCGAGCAGTACGTC. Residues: CASRGTSGEQYV.

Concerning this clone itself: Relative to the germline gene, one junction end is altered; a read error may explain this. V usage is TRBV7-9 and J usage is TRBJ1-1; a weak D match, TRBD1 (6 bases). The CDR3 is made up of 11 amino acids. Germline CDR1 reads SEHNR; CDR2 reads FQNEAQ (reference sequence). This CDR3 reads CASSLVLDSSF. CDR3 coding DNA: TGTGCCAGCAGCTTAGTATTGGACAGTTCCTTT.

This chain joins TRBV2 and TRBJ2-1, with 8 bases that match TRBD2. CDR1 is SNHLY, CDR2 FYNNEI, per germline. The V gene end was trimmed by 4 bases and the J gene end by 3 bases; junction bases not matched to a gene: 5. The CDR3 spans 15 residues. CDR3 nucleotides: TGTGCCAGCAGTGTCACCGGGACTAGCTACAATGAGCAGTTCTTC. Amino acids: CASSVTGTSYNEQFF.

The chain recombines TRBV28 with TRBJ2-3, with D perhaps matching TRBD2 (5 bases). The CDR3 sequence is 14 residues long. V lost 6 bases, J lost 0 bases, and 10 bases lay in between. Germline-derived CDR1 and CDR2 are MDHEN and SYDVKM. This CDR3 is CASSRPGSTDTQYF. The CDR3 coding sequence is TGTGCCAGCAGCCGCCCGGGGAGCACAGATACGCAGTATTTT.

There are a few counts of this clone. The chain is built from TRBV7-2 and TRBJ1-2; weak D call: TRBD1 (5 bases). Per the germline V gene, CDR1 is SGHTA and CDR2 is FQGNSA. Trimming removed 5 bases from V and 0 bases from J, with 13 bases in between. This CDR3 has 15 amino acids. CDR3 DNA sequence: TGTGCCAGCAGCGAAGCCGGGGGAACTAACTATGGCTACACCTTC. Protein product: CASSEAGGTNYGYTF.

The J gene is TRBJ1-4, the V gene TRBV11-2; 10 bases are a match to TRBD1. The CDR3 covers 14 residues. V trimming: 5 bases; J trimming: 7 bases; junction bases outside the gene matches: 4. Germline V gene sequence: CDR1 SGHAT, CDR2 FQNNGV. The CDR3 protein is CASSPDRGSEKLFF. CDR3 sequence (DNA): TGTGCCAGCAGCCCGGACAGGGGGAGTGAAAAACTGTTTTTT.

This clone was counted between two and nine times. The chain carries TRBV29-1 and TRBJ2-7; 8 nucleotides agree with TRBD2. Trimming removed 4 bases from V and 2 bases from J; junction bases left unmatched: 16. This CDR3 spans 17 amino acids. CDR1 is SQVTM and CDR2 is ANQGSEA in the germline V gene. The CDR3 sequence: CSVAPPLAGPTTYEQYF. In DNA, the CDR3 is TGCAGCGTTGCCCCCCCCTTAGCGGGACCGACCACCTACGAGCAGTACTTC.

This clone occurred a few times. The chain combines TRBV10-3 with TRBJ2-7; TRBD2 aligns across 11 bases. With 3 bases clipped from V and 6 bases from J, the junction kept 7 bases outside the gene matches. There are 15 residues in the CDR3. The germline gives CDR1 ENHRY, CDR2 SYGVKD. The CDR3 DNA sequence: TGTGCCATCAGTGATTCCGGGACTAGCGGTCGCGAGCAGTACTTC. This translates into CAISDSGTSGREQYF.

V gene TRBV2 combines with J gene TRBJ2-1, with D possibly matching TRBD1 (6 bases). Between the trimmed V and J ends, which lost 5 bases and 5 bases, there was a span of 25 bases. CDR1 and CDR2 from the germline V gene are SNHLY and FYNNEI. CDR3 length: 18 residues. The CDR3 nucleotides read TGTGCCAGCAGTTTGAGGGCCACGAGGACAGTGGGTGACAATGAGCAGTTCTTC. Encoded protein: CASSLRATRTVGDNEQFF.

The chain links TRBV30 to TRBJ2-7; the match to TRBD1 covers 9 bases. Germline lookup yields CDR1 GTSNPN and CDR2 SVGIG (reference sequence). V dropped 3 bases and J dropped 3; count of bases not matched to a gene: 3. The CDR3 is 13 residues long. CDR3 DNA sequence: TGTGCCTGGAGCCCGGACAGGGGCTACGAGCAGTACTTC. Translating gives CAWSPDRGYEQYF.

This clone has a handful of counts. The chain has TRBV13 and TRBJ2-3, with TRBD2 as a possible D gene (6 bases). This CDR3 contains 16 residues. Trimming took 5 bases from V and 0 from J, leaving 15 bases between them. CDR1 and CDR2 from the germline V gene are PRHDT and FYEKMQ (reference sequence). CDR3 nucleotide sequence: TGTGCCAGCAGCGAGATAGCGGTTTCTAGCACAGATACGCAGTATTTT. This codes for CASSEIAVSSTDTQYF.

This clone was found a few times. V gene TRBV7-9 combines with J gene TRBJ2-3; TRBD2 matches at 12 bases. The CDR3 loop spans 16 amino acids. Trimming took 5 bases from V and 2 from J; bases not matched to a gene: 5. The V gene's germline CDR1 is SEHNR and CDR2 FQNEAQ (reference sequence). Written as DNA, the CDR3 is TGTGCCAGCAGCCGAGGACTAGCGGGACCCACAGATACGCAGTATTTT. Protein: CASSRGLAGPTDTQYF.

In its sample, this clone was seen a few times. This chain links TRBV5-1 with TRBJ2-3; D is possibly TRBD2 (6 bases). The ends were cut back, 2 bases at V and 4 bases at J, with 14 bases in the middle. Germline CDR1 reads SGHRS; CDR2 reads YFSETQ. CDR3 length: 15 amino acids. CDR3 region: CASSFRAPGADTQYF. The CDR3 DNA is TGCGCCAGCAGCTTCAGGGCCCCGGGGGCAGATACGCAGTATTTT.

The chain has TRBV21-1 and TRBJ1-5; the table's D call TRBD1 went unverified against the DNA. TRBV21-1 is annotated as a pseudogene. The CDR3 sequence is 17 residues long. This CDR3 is CASSKALNRDRSQPQHF. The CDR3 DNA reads TGTGCCAGCAGCAAAGCGCTTAACAGGGACAGGTCCCAGCCCCAGCATTTT.

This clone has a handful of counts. In nucleotides, the CDR3 is TGTGCCAGCAGCGTAGGGACAGGGAGGTACAATGAGCAGTTCTTC. Translated: CASSVGTGRYNEQFF. The rearrangement uses TRBV9 and TRBJ2-1; the match to TRBD1 covers 8 bases. The junction had 3 bases not matched to a gene; V was cut back by 0 bases and J by 4 bases. Germline CDR1 is SGDLS and CDR2 is YYNGEE. The CDR3 length is 15 residues.

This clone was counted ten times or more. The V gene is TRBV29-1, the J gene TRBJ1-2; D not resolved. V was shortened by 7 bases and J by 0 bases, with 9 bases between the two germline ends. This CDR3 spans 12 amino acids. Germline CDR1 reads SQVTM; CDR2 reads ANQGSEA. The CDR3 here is CSAAEANYGYTF. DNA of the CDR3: TGCAGCGCTGCGGAAGCTAACTATGGCTACACCTTC.

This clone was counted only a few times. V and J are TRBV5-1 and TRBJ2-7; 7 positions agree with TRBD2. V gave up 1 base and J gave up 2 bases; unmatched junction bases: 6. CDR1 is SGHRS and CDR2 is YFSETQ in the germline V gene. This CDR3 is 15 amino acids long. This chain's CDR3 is CASSLFGGSAYEQYF. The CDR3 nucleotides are TGCGCCAGCAGCTTGTTTGGCGGGAGTGCCTACGAGCAGTACTTC. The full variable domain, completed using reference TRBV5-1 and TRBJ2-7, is KAGVTQTPRYLIKTRGQQVTLSCSPISGHRSVSWYQQTPGQGLQFLFEYFSETQRNKGNFPGRFSGRQFSNSRSEMNVSTLELGDSALYLCASSLFGGSAYEQYFGPGTRLTVT.

CDR3 region: CASSLVWTGEAGEQYF. The CDR3 nucleotides read TGTGCCAGCAGCTTAGTTTGGACAGGGGAGGCTGGCGAGCAGTACTTC. The rearrangement links TRBV11-2 to TRBJ2-7; TRBD1 matches 9 bases. The V segment lost 1 base and the J segment 6 bases; nucleotides outside the gene matches: 10. CDR1 and CDR2 from the germline V gene are SGHAT and FQNNGV. This CDR3 comprises 16 residues.

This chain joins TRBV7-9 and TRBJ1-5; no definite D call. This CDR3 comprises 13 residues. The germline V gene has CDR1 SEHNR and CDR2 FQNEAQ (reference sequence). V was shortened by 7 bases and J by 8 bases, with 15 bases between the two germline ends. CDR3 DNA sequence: TGTGCCAGCACCGAGGAGGGTTTCAAGCCCCAGCATTTT. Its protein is CASTEEGFKPQHF.